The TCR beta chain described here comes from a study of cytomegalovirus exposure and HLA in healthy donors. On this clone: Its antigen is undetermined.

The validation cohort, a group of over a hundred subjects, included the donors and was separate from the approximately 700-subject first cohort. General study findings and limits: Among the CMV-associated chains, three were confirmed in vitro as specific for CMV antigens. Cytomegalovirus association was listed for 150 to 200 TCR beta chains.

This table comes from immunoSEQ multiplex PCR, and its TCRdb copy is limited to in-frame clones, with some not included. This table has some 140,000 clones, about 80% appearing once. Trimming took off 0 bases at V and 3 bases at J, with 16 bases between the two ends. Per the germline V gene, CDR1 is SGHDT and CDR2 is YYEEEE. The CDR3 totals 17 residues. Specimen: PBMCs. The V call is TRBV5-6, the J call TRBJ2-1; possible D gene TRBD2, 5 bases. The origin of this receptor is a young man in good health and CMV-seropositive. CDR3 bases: TGTGCCAGCAGCTTGGGAGGGCCCAAGGCCTACTACAATGAGCAGTTCTTC. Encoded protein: CASSLGGPKAYYNEQFF.